The clone carrying this TCR beta chain was seen only a few times. TCRdb processed the 5' RACE reads anew with MiXCR; each CDR3 protein has one entry. The table records approximately 630,000 distinct CDR3 sequences, under 8.5% of them present only once. These data belong to a study of identical twins. Another study also made use of these data, one on yellow fever vaccine responses in identical twins.

The sequencing input was PBMCs. This sequence was found in a woman younger than 35 in good health.

CDR3 DNA: TGTGCCAGCAGCTCAGGACAGGTTGAAGAAAAACTGTTTTTT. It yields the protein CASSSGQVEEKLFF. This chain links TRBV9 with TRBJ1-4; 7 bases line up with TRBD1. The junction had 8 bases not matched to a gene; V was cut back by 4 bases and J by 8 bases. Germline values: CDR1 SGDLS, CDR2 YYNGEE. CDR3 length equals 14 residues.